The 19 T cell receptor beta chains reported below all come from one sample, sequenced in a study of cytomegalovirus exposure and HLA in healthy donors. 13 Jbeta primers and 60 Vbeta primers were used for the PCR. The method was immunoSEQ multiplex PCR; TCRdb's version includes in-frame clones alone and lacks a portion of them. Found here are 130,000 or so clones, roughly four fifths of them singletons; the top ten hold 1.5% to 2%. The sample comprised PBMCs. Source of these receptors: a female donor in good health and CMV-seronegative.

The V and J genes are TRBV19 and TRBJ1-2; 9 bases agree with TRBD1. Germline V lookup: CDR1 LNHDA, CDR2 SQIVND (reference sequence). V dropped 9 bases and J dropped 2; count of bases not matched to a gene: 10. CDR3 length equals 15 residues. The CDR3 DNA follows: TGTGCCAGCCGAAGCGGACAGGGGATAAACTATGGCTACACCTTC. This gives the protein CASRSGQGINYGYTF.

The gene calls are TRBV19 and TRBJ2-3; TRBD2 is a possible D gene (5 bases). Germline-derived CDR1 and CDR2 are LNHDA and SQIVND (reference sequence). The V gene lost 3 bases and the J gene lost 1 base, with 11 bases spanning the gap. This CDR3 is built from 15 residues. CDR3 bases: TGTGCCAGTAGTATCAGCGGAGTCCGCACAGATACGCAGTATTTT. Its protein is CASSISGVRTDTQYF.

The CDR3 DNA reads as TGTGCCAGTAGTATACCCGGACAGGGGGCTGACTATGGCTACACCTTC. This sequence encodes CASSIPGQGADYGYTF. This chain links TRBV19 with TRBJ1-2; 11 bases align to TRBD1. The CDR3 is 16 residues long. After removal of 2 bases from V and 3 bases from J, the junction contained 5 bases not matched to a gene. Looked up from germline, CDR1 is LNHDA and CDR2 is SQIVND (reference sequence).

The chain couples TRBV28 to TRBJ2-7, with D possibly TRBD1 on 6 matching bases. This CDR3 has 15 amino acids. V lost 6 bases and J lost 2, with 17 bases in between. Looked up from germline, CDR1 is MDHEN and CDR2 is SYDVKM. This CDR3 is CASRPRTALPYEQYF. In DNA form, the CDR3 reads TGTGCCAGCAGACCCCGGACAGCACTTCCCTACGAGCAGTACTTC.

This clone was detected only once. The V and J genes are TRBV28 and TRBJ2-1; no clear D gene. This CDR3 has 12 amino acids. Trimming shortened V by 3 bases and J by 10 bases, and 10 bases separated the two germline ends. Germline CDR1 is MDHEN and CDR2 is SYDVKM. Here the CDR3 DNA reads TGTGCCAGCAGTTTCTTCGGTCCGGAGCAGTTCTTC. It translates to CASSFFGPEQFF.

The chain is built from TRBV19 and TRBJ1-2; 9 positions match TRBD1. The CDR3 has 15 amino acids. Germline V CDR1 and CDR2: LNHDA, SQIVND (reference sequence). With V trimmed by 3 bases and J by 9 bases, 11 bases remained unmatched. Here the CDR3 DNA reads TGTGCCAGTAGTATTCCTGGACAGGGGAGTCGTCGCTACACCTTC. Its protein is CASSIPGQGSRRYTF.

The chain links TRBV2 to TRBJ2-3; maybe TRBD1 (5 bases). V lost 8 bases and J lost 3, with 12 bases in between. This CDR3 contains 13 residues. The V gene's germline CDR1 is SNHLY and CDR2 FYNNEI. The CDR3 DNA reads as TGTGCCAGCTACGACAGCTTAACAGATACGCAGTATTTT. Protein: CASYDSLTDTQYF.

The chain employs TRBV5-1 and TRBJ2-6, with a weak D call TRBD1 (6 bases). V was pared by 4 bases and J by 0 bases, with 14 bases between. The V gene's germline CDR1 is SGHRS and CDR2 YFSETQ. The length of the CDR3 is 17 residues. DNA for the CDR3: TGCGCCAGCAGCCGCAGGGACACTCTCTCTGGGGCCAACGTCCTGACTTTC. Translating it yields CASSRRDTLSGANVLTF.

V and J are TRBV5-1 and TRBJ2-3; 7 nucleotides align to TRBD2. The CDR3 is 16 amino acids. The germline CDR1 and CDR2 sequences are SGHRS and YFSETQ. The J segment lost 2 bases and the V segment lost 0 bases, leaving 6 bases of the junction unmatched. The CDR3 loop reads CASSLGASGLTDTQYF. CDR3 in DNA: TGCGCCAGCAGCTTGGGGGCTAGCGGTCTCACAGATACGCAGTATTTT.

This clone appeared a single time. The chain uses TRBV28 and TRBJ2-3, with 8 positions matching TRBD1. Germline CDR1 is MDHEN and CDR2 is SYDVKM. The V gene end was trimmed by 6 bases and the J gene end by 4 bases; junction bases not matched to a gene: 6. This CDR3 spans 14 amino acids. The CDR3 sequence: CASSRDRQSDTQYF. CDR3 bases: TGTGCCAGCAGCAGGGACAGGCAATCAGATACGCAGTATTTT.

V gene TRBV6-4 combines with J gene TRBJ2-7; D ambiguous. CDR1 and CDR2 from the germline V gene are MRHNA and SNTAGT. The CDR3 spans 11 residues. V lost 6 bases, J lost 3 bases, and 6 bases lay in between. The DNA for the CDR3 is TGTGCCAGCAGACTCAACTACGAGCAGTACTTC. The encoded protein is CASRLNYEQYF.

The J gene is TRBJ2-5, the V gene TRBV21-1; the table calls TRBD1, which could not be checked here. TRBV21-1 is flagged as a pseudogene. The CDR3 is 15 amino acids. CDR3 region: CASSNEGRRGETQYF. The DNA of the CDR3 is TGTGCCAGCAGCAACGAAGGGCGCAGGGGAGAGACCCAGTACTTC.

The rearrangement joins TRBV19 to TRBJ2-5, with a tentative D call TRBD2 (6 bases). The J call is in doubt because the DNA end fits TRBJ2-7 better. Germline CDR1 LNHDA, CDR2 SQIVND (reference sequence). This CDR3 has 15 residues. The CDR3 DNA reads TGTGCCAGTAGTCCCAGCGGGTTGTCAGCCTACGAGCAGTACTTC. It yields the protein CASSPSGLSAYEQYF.

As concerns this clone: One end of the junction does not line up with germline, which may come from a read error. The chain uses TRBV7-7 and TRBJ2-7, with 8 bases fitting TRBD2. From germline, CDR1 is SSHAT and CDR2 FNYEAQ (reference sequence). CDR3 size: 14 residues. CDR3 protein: CASSPGGTLREQYF. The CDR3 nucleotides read TGTGCTAGCAGCCCGGGGGGGACCCTACGCGAGCAGTACTTC.

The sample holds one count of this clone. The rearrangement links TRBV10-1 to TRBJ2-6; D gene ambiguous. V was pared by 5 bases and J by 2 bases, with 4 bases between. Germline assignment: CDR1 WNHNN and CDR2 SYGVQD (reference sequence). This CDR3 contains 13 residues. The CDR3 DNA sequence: TGCGCCAGCAGTTCTGCTGGGGCCAACGTCCTGACTTTC. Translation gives CASSSAGANVLTF.

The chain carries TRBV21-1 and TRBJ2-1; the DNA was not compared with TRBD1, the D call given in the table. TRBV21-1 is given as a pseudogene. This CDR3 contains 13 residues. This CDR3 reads CASLADSDNEQFF. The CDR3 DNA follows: TGTGCCAGCTTGGCAGATTCTGACAATGAGCAGTTCTTC.

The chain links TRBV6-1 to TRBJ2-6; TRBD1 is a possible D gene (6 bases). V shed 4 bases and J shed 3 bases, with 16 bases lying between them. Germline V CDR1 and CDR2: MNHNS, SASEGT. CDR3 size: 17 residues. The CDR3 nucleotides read TGTGCCAGCAGTGGGACAGTCCCTGGCGGTGGGGCCAACGTCCTGACTTTC. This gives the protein CASSGTVPGGGANVLTF.

CDR3 sequence reads: CAWNRQVNYGYTF. CDR3 DNA: TGTGCCTGGAATCGACAGGTTAACTATGGCTACACCTTC. The rearrangement joins TRBV30 to TRBJ1-2; D might be TRBD1 (6 bases). V dropped 4 bases and J dropped 1 base, with 10 bases sitting between them. In germline, CDR1 is GTSNPN, CDR2 SVGIG (reference sequence). The CDR3 has 13 residues.

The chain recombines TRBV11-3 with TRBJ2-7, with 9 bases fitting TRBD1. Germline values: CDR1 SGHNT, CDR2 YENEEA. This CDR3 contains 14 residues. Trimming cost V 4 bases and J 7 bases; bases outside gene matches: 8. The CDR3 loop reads CASSSGTGWWEQYF. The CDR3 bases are TGTGCCAGCAGCTCCGGGACAGGGTGGTGGGAGCAGTACTTC.